This TCR beta chain was documented in a study of blood T cell repertoires in COVID-19. Study information: T cells, B-cell-depleted T cells, or PBMCs supplied cDNA or gDNA.

This CDR3 has 12 residues. Trimming cost V 7 bases and J 4 bases, with 7 bases left between them. The germline gives CDR1 LNHDA, CDR2 SQIVND (reference sequence). Per the authors' pipeline: Quantification of nucleated cells was approximated via reference gene primer amplification. The data were produced by immunoSEQ multiplex PCR, yet TCRdb's version contains in-frame clones alone and is incomplete. V and J calls and clone size are as listed in that table; D and trimming were resolved from the DNA. The table includes 210,000 or so clones, approximately 80% detected once. Sequencing used PBMCs or T cells enriched from blood (not recorded which). This receptor was obtained from a man in his sixties who had recovered from COVID-19. The rearrangement uses TRBV19 and TRBJ1-4; D unresolved. This CDR3 is CASTFGNEKLFF. CDR3 sequence (DNA): TGTGCCAGTACGTTCGGTAATGAAAAACTGTTTTTT. Based on the CDR3 plus reference TRBV19 and TRBJ1-4, the full variable domain is DGGITQSPKYLFRKEGQNVTLSCEQNLNHDAMYWYRQDPGQGLRLIYYSQIVNDFQKGDIAEGYSVSREKKESFPLTVTSAQKNPTAFYLCASTFGNEKLFFGSGTQLSVL.